The present T cell receptor beta chain was sequenced within a study of cytomegalovirus exposure and HLA in healthy donors (dated by TCRdb to between 2016 and 2019). Some background on the complete study: An earlier analysis of roughly 500 of the donors reported approximately 280 Gb of sequence data and 117 million unique TCR beta sequences obtained from about 179 million T cells. Donor age, sex, ethnicity and CMV serostatus were compiled together with the repertoire data. HLA typing covered class I and class II loci at four-digit resolution. The study combined high-throughput TCR immunosequencing, statistical association of individual TCRs with disease status, and machine learning to predict cytomegalovirus infection status. Typing coverage varied by locus: about 620-630 donors for A, B, C, DRB1 and DQB1; roughly 510 for DQA1; nearly 610 for DPA1; about 450 for DPB1. Every repertoire in the discovery cohort had been generated on one and the same sequencing platform. Genome-wide SNP genotypes for about 60% of the roughly 700 donors were used in a later genetic analysis, which treated that subset as a discovery cohort. Rather than using new phenotypic data, the later analysis identified candidate immune exposures from TCR beta sequences and from how often those sequences occurred across donors. To study patterns of TCR occurrence, a later analysis re-analyzed previously published TCR beta repertoires from 500 to 850 donors and added high-resolution HLA genotyping. In addition to the first cohort of roughly 700 subjects, a separate validation cohort of 120 different subjects was used. Among about 370 genotyped donors of the cohort, an average of approximately 220,000 unique TCR beta nucleotide sequences was sequenced per donor, of which about 18% were non-productive. To decide whether each TCR beta V gene segment behaved as functional or pseudogenic, an earlier analysis of several hundred of the donors relied on high-throughput TCR beta sequencing. Roughly 5 DR-DQ haplotypes were handled as single units for association and clustering, since linkage in the cohort was strong. The study was designed to test whether signatures of past pathogen exposure could be identified by cataloging public T cell receptors. Of the roughly 400 genotyped donors, 65% to 90% fell in the genetic ancestry cluster associated with self-reported Caucasian donors. The T cell repertoires of around 730 subjects were profiled by immunosequencing and related to cytomegalovirus serostatus. About 310 gigabases of sequencing data and approximately 85 million unique TCR sequences were included in an early release covering around 650 HLA-typed donors.

In total, around 600 healthy bone marrow donors made up the cohort. Cohort members were all nominally healthy when sampled, although unrecorded immune exposures were likely present. The donor tested CMV seronegative and was one of the 352 seronegative cohort members. A peripheral blood sample was provided by each donor, and peripheral blood mononuclear cells were used for TCR beta sequencing. Genomic DNA was extracted from the blood cell samples with the Qiagen DNeasy Blood Extraction Kit. What the research found in general, with its limitations: Because HLA typing was unavailable for some donors at each locus, only the typed subset was used in association tests. The earlier analysis of about 600 of the donors excluded 15 to 20 rarely observed V segments, including chromosome 9 orphons, because counts were too low. Correlated functional status among segregating V segments might be attributable to linkage disequilibrium, but an unknown experimental factor could not be ruled out. Specific HLA alleles were associated with some 15,000 TCR beta sequences at a false discovery rate of 0.05 in a later analysis. In a later analysis, HLA-associated TCR beta chains were found to be more clonally expanded and to have lower generation probabilities than equally common non-associated chains. A group of highly shared sequence variants was considered likely to be a technical artifact of the sequencing pipeline. In a later genetic analysis, fewer N-insertions in productive TCRs were reported among donors in an Asian-associated ancestry cluster than the approximately 710-donor mean. According to a later analysis, most CMV-associated TCR beta chains appeared to be HLA-restricted, and the HLA associations seemed to be driven largely by CMV exposure. When HLA alleles, especially DR and DQ, strongly co-occurred, attributing TCR associations to individual alleles was difficult. The classifier was reported to diagnose cytomegalovirus status with high specificity and sensitivity in both the original and validation cohorts. The study listed 150 to 200 TCR beta chains as associated with cytomegalovirus. In a later analysis, several top co-occurrence clusters were reported to appear linked to parvovirus B19, influenza, CMV and Epstein-Barr virus. Most TCR sequences were seen in very few donors, while some public TCRs were found in many individuals. In a later genetic analysis, a missense DCLRE1C variant was associated with V-gene and J-gene trimming of TCR beta chains, and the association was replicated in an independent cohort. Sequencing depth was assumed to be roughly uniform across donors in the presence/absence analyses, though that assumption may not hold. Three of the identified cytomegalovirus-associated TCR beta chains were confirmed in vitro to be specific for cytomegalovirus antigens. In a later analysis, TCR association rates were found to vary across HLA loci, with the most associated TCRs seen for DRB1 alleles and the fewest for HLA-C alleles. Only TCR beta chains were sequenced in this cohort, and the absence of alpha or paired-chain data limited detectable features. In an earlier analysis of some 500 of the donors, most TCR beta V segments appeared in productive rearrangements about 87% or about 30% of the time, broadly matching IMGT annotations. Some IMGT-functional V segments, including TRBV6-2 and TRBV6-3, could not be distinguished by the 87-base-pair reads and were therefore excluded. The only immune exposure information available for the cohort was CMV serostatus. A further reported finding was that TCR beta sequences accurately predicted the HLA-A and HLA-B alleles for most subjects in the first cohort. The authors suggested that the approach could potentially be generalized to other disease states and immunological phenotypes.

As concerns this clone: The antigen it binds to is not known. No base quality values were provided; no much bigger clone lies one nucleotide off.

Library construction relied on the immunoSEQ multiplex PCR assay. For the multiplex PCR, a mixture combining 60 forward primers for TCR Vbeta segments and 13 reverse primers for TCR Jbeta segments was used. Amplification of the CDR3 region of rearranged TCR beta genes was performed with a multiplex PCR assay on genomic DNA. Amplified TCR beta libraries were sequenced as 87-base-pair reads on the Illumina HiSeq System. The original methods were these. A later analysis tallied around 82 million unique TCR beta chains across the 660 or so repertoires, and some 10 million of those chains were shared by two or more donors. A nearest-neighbor algorithm error-corrected the raw reads and collapsed the reads into unique sequences, merging closely related sequences to remove PCR and sequencing errors. CDR3 sequences were aligned to IMGT reference sequences to assign V, D and J gene segments. For a sequence to be retained, a match of at least six nucleotides was required to both a V gene segment and a J gene segment. Rearrangements were called productive when the CDR3 lacked stop codons and stayed in frame with V and J; all others were non-productive. CDR3 was defined by IMGT convention, running from the second conserved V-encoded cysteine to the conserved J-encoded phenylalanine. In an earlier analysis of just under 600 of the donors, sequences lacking an unambiguous match to a single V gene segment were excluded. In an earlier analysis of almost 600 of the donors, a V segment was called functional when productive rearrangements were above 56.7%, and segregating when the standard deviation between donors exceeded 5%. To diagnose cytomegalovirus status from the catalog of TCR beta chain sequences, a statistical classification framework was built. In a later analysis, V and J genes were assigned by comparing TCR nucleotide sequences against IMGT/GENE-DB human TR gene sequences. The TCRdist pipeline was used in a later analysis to assign CDR3 sequences and most-parsimonious VDJ recombination scenarios. In a later analysis, each TCR beta chain was defined by its CDR3 amino acid sequence together with its V-gene family, and reads lacking a unique V-gene family were excluded. A later analysis removed 500 to 600 highly shared, low-generation-probability nucleotide sequences to deal with suspected cross-contamination and a sequencing artifact. In a later analysis, a clonal expansion index was calculated for each public chain from normalized within-repertoire ranks of inferred template counts. A later analysis computed generation probabilities with a VDJ recombination model fitted to out-of-frame rearrangements, and checked the results against IGoR. Hypergeometric tests were used in a later analysis to score TCR-TCR, TCR-HLA and TCR-CMV co-occurrence, with a repertoire-size bias correction applied to the TCR pairs. False discovery rates were estimated in a later analysis by permuting HLA or CMV assignments 20 times. In a later analysis, co-occurring TCRs were grouped using DBSCAN, with TCRdist sequence similarity added in when clustering inside HLA-allele-positive subsets. For co-occurrence clustering, repertoires with fewer than 30,000 or more than 120,000 public chains were excluded, along with four to six repertoires with anomalous nucleotide sharing. The table was pulled from immuneACCESS by TCRdb, which kept in-frame rearrangements only. Such tables lose some clones; where checked, under half of the loss comes from unresolved V genes, and the rest has no known cause. V and J calls and clone size are those listed in that table; D and trimming were worked out from the DNA. The sample table records 200,000 to 300,000 clones; approximately 78% of these occur just once. The top ten clonotypes cover around 0.44% of the sample.

As encoded in the germline V gene, CDR1 is SQVTM while CDR2 is ANQGSEA. The CDR3 starts with the cysteine, ends with the phenylalanine, and has 15 residues. Of the read, only the CDR3 DNA is kept; its 45 bases are in frame from base 1. The germline V and J ends show losses of 4 bases and 5 bases respectively, and no gene match explains 9 bases of the junction. The TCR originated in a boy aged 5-17 years in good health and CMV-seronegative. The chain was built from TRBV29-1 and TRBJ2-5; TRBD1 lines up with 11 middle nucleotides. Input material: PBMCs. The CDR3 protein: CSVGGPDRGRETQYF. The DNA sequence follows: TGCAGCGTTGGGGGGCCGGACAGGGGGCGTGAGACCCAGTACTTC.